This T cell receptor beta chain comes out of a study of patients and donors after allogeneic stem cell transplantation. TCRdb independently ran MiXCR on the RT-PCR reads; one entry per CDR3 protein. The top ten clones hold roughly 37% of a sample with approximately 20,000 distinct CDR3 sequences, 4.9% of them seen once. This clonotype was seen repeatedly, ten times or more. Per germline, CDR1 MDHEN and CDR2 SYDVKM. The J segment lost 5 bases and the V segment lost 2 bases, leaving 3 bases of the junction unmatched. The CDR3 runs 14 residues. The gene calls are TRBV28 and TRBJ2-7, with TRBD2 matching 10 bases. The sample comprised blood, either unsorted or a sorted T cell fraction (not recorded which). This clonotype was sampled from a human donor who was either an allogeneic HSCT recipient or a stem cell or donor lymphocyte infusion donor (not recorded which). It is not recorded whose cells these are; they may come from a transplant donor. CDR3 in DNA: TGTGCCAGCAGTTTACTAGCGGGAGTGCACGAGCAGTACTTC. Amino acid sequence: CASSLLAGVHEQYF.